This T cell receptor (beta chain) is from a study of patients and donors after allogeneic stem cell transplantation. TCRdb redid the calling of the RT-PCR reads with MiXCR, one entry per CDR3 protein. The sample lists approximately 200,000 distinct CDR3 sequences, about 40% seen once, with 33% in the top ten. The V and J ends lost 5 bases and 6 bases respectively, with 20 bases between them. Per the germline V gene, CDR1 is MNHEY and CDR2 is SMNVEV (reference sequence). This CDR3 has 15 residues. The TCR sequence derives from a human donor who was either an allogeneic HSCT recipient or a stem cell or donor lymphocyte infusion donor (not recorded which). It is not recorded whose cells these are; they may come from a transplant donor. Sequenced input: blood, either unsorted or a sorted T cell fraction (not recorded which). The chain is built from TRBV27 and TRBJ2-7; D may correspond to TRBD1 or TRBD2 (6 bases each). DNA for the CDR3: TGTGCCAGCAGTCCCGTCGGGGGCGCTTGGGGCGAGCAGTACTTC. Translating it yields CASSPVGGAWGEQYF.